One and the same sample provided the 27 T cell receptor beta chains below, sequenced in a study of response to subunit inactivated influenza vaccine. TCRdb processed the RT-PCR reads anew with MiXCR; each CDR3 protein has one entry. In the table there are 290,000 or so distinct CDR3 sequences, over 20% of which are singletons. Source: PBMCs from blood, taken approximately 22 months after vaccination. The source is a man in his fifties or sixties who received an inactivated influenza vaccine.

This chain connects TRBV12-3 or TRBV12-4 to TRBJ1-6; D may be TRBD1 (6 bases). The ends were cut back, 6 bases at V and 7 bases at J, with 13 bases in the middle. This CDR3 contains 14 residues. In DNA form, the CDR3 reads TGTGCCAGCAGCCCCGGGACACCAAATTCACCCCTCCACTTT. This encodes CASSPGTPNSPLHF.

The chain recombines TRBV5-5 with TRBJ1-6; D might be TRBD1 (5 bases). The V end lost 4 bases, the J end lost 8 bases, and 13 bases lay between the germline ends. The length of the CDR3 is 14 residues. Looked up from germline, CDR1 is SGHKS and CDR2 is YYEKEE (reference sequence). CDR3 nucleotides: TGTGCCAGCAGCACGGGGACGGAGGATTCACCCCTCCACTTT. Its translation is CASSTGTEDSPLHF.

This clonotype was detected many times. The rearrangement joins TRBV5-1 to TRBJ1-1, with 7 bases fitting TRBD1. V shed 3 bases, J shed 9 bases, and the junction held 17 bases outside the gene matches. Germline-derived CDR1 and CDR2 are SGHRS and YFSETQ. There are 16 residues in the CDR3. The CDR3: CASSSPDTRGKAQAFF. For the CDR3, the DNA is TGCGCCAGCAGCTCCCCTGATACCAGGGGGAAGGCACAAGCTTTCTTT.

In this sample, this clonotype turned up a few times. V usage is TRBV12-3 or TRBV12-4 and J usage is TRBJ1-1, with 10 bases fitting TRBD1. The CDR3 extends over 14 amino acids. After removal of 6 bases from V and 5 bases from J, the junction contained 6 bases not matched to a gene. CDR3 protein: CASRPTGGSTEAFF. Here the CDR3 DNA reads TGTGCCAGCAGGCCGACAGGGGGCTCGACTGAAGCTTTCTTT.

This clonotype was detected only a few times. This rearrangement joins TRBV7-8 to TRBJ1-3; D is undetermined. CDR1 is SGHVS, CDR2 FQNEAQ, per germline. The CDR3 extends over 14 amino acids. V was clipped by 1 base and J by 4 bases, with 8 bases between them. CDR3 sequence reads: CASSLVGRGNTIYF. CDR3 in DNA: TGTGCCAGCAGCTTAGTAGGGAGAGGAAACACCATATATTTT.

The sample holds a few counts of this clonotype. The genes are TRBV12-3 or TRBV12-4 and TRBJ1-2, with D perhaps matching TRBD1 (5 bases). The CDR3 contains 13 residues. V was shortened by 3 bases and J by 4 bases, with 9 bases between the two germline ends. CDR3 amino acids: CASSLSGTYGYTF. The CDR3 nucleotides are TGTGCCAGCAGTTTGTCCGGGACCTATGGCTACACCTTC.

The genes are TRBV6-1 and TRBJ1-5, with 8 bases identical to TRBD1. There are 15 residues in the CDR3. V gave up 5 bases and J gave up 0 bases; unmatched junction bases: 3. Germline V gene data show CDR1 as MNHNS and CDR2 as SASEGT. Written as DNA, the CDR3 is TGTGCCAGCAGTCGGACAGGGTTTAGCAATCAGCCCCAGCATTTT. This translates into CASSRTGFSNQPQHF.

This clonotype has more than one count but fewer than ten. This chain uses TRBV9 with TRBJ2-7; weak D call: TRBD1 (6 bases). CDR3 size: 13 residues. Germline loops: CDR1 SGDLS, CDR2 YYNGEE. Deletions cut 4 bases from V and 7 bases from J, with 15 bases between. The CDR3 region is CASSTITQGEQYF. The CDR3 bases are TGTGCCAGCAGCACCATAACACAGGGAGAGCAGTACTTC.

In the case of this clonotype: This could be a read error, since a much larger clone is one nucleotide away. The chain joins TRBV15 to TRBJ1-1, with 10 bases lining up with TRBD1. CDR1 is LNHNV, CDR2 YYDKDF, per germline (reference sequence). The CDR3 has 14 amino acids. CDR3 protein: CATSRDRGNTKAFF. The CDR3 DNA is TGTGCCACCAGCAGGGACAGGGGGAACACTAAAGCTTTCTTT.

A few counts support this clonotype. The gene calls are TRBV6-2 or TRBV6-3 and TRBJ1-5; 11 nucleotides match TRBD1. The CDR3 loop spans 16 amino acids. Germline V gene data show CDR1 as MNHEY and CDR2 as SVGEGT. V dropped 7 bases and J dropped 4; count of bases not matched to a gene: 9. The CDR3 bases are TGTGCCAGCACCCCAGGGACAGGGGGATGGAATCAGCCCCAGCATTTT. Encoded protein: CASTPGTGGWNQPQHF.

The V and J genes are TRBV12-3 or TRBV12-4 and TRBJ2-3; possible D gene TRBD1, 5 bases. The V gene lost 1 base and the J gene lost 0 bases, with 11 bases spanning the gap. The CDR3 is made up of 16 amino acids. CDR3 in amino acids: CASSLGRQSSTDTQYF. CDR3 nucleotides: TGTGCCAGCAGTTTAGGTCGACAGTCTAGCACAGATACGCAGTATTTT.

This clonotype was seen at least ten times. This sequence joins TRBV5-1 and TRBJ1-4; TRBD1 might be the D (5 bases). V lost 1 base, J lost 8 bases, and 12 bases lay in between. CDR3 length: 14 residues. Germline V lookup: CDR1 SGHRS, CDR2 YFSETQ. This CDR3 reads CASSLKGDGEKLFF. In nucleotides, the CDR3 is TGCGCCAGCAGCTTGAAAGGGGATGGGGAAAAACTGTTTTTT.

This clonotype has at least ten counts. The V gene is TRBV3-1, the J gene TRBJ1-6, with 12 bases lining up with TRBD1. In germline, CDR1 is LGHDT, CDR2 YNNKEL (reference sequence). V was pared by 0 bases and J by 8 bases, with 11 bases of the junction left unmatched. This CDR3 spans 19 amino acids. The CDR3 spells CASSQEVGTGGVPHSPLHF. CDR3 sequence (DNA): TGTGCCAGCAGCCAAGAGGTTGGGACAGGGGGCGTCCCTCATTCACCCCTCCACTTT.

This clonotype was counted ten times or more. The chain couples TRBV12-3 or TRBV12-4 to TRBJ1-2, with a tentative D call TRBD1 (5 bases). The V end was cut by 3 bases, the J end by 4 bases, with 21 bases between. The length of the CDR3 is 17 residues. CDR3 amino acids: CASSLGVGEQASYGYTF. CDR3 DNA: TGTGCCAGCAGTTTGGGGGTTGGGGAACAGGCCTCCTATGGCTACACCTTC.

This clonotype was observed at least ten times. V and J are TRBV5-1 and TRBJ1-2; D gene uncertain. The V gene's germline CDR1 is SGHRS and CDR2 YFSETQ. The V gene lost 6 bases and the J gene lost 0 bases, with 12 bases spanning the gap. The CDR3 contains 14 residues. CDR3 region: CASTTAGANYGYTF. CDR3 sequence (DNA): TGCGCCAGCACTACAGCTGGAGCTAACTATGGCTACACCTTC.

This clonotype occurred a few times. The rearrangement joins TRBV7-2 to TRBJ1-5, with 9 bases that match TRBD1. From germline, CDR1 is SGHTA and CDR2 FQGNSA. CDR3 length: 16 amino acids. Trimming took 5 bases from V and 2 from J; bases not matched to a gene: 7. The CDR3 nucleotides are TGTGCCAGCAGCATACAGGGGGCGTTGGGCAATCAGCCCCAGCATTTT. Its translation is CASSIQGALGNQPQHF.

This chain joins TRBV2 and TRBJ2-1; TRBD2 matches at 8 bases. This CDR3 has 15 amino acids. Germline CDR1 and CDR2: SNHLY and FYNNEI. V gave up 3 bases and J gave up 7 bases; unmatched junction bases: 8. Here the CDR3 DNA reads TGTGCCAGCAGTGATCGAACGGGGGGGCAAAATGAGCAGTTCTTC. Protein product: CASSDRTGGQNEQFF.

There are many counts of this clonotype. The CDR3 spells CAWSIGFGSPLHF. DNA of the CDR3: TGTGCCTGGAGCATTGGGTTTGGTTCACCCCTCCACTTT. The chain carries TRBV30 and TRBJ1-6; D is ambiguous. This CDR3 has 13 residues. Trimming pared 3 bases from V and 9 bases from J, leaving 12 bases between. CDR1 GTSNPN and CDR2 SVGIG come from the germline V gene (reference sequence).

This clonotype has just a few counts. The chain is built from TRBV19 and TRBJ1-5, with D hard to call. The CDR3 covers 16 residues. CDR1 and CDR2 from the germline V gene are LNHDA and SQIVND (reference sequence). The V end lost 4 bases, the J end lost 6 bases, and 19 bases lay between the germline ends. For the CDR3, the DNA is TGTGCCAGTAGTACCACCGATAGGGCGGGCGGTCAGCCCCAGCATTTT. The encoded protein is CASSTTDRAGGQPQHF.

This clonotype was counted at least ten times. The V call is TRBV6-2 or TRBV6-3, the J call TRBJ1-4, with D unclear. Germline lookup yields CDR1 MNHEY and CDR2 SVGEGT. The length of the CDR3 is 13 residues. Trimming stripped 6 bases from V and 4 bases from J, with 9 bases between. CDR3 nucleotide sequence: TGTGCCAGCAGCTACGACGGTAATGAAAAACTGTTTTTT. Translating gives CASSYDGNEKLFF.

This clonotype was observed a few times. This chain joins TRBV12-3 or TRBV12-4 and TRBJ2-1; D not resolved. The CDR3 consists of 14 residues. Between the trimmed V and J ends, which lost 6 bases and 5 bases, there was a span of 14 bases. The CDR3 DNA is TGTGCCAGCAGATCCCTGAGTAAAAACAATGAGCAGTTCTTC. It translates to CASRSLSKNNEQFF.

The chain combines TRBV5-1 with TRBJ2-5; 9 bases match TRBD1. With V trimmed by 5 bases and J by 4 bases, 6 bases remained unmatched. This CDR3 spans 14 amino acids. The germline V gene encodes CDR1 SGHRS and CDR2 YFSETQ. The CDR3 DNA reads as TGCGCCAGCAGGGACAGGGGTGGCACAGAGACCCAGTACTTC. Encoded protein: CASRDRGGTETQYF.

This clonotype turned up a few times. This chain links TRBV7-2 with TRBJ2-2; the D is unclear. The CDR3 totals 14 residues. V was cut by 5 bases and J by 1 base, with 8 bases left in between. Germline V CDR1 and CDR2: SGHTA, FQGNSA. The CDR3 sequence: CASSVRGNTGELFF. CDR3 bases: TGTGCCAGCAGCGTCCGCGGGAACACCGGGGAGCTGTTTTTT.

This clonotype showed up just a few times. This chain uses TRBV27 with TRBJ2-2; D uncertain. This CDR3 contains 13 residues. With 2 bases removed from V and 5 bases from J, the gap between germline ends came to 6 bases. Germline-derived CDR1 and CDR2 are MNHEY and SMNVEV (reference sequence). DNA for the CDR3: TGTGCCAGCAGTTTAAGAAGAACCGGGGAGCTGTTTTTT. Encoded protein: CASSLRRTGELFF.

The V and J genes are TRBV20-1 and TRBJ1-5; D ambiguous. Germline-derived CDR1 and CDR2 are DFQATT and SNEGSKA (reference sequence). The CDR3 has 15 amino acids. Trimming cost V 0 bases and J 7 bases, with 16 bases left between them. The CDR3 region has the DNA TGCAGTGCTAGAGATCGAGGCAGGACTGGCCAGCCCCAGCATTTT. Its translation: CSARDRGRTGQPQHF.

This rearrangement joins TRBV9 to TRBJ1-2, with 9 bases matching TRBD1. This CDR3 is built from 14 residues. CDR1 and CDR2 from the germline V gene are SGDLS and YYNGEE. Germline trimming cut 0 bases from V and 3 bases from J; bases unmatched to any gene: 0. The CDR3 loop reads CASSVGQGDYGYTF. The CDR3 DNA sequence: TGTGCCAGCAGCGTAGGACAGGGGGACTATGGCTACACCTTC. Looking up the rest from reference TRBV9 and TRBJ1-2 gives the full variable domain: DSGVTQTPKHLITATGQRVTLRCSPRSGDLSVYWYQQSLDQGLQFLIQYYNGEERAKGNILERFSAQQFPDLHSELNLSSLELGDSALYFCASSVGQGDYGYTFGSGTRLTVV.

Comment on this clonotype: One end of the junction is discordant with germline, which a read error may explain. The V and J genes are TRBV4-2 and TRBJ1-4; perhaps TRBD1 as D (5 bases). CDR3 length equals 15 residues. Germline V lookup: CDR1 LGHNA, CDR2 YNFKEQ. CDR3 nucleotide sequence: TGTGCCGGCAGCCAAGTTACAGGCGCGAATGAAAAACTGTTTTTT. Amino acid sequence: CAGSQVTGANEKLFF.